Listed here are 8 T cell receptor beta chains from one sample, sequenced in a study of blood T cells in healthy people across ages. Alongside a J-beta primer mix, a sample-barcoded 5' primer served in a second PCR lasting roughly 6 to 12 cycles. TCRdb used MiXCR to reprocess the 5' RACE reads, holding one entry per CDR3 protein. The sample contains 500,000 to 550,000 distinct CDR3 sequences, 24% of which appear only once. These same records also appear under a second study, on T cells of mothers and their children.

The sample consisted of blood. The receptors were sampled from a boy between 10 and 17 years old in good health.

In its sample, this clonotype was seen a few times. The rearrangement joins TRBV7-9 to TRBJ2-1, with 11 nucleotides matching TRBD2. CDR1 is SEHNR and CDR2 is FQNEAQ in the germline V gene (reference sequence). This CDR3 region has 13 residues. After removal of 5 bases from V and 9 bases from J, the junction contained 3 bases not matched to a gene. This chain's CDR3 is CASSELAGVEQFF. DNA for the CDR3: TGTGCCAGCAGCGAACTAGCGGGAGTTGAGCAGTTCTTC.

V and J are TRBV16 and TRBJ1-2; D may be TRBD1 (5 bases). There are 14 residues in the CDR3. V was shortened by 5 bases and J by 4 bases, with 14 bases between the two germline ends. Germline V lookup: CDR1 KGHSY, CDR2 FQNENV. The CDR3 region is CASSTGGSVYGYTF. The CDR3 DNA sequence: TGTGCCAGCAGCACCGGGGGGTCTGTCTATGGCTACACCTTC.

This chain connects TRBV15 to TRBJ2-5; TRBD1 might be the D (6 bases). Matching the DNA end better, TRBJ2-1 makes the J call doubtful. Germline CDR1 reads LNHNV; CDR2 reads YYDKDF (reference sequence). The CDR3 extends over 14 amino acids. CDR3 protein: CATSRGQPSNEQFF. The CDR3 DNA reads TGTGCCACCAGCAGGGGACAACCCTCCAATGAGCAGTTCTTC.

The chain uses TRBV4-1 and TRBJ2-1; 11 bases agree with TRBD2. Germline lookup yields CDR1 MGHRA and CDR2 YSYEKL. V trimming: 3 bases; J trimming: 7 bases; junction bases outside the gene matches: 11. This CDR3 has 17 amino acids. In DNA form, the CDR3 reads TGCGCCAGCAGCCAGGATGTAGCGGGAGGGAGGTCGAATGAGCAGTTCTTC. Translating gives CASSQDVAGGRSNEQFF.

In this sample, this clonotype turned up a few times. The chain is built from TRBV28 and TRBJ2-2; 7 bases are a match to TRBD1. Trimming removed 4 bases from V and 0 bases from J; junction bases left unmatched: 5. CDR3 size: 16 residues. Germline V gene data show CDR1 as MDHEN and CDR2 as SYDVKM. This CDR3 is CASSSLGGPNTGELFF. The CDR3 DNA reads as TGTGCCAGCAGTTCCCTAGGGGGCCCGAACACCGGGGAGCTGTTTTTT. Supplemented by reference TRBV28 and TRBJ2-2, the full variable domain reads DVKVTQSSRYLVKRTGEKVFLECVQDMDHENMFWYRQDPGLGLRLIYFSYDVKMKEKGDIPEGYSVSREKKERFSLILESASTNQTSMYLCASSSLGGPNTGELFFGEGSRLTVL.

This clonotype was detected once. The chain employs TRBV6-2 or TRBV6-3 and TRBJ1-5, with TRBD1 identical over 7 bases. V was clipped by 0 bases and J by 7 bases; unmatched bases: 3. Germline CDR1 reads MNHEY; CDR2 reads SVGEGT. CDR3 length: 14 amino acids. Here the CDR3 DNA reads TGTGCCAGCAGTTACTCACAGGGGAGGCAGCCCCAGCATTTT. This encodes CASSYSQGRQPQHF.

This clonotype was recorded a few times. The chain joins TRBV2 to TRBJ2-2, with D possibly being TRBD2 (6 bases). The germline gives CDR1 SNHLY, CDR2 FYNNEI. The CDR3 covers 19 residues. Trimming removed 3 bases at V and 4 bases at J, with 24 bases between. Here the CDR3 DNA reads TGTGCCAGCAGTGATTCGACTATTTACTTCTCGGAGGGCACCGGGGAGCTGTTTTTT. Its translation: CASSDSTIYFSEGTGELFF.

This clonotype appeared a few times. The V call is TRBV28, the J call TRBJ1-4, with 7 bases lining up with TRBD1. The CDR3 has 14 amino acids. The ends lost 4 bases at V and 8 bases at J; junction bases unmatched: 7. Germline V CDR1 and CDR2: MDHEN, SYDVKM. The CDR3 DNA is TGTGCCAGCAGTTCCGGGACAGCATTAGAAAAACTGTTTTTT. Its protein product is CASSSGTALEKLFF. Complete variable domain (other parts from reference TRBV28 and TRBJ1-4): DVKVTQSSRYLVKRTGEKVFLECVQDMDHENMFWYRQDPGLGLRLIYFSYDVKMKEKGDIPEGYSVSREKKERFSLILESASTNQTSMYLCASSSGTALEKLFFGSGTQLSVL.